This T cell receptor beta chain was identified during a study of metastatic and nonmetastatic thyroid tumors. TCRdb reassembled clones from the PCR reads with MiXCR. The table lists about 29,000 clones, roughly 17% of them singletons. Treatment of any kind had been given to no patient before thyroid surgery. V lost 3 bases to trimming and J lost 6 bases; unmatched junction nucleotides: 10. There are 15 residues in the CDR3. CDR1 and CDR2 from the germline V gene are SGHRS and YFSETQ. This clone has at least ten counts. This chain links TRBV5-1 with TRBJ2-7; TRBD2 matches 9 bases. The sequence came from a female donor with papillary thyroid cancer or a benign thyroid nodule (not recorded which). Some clones in this sample may be carry-over from other donors' samples. Sequenced sample: blood. CDR3 amino acids: CASSSDLAGSGEQYF. The CDR3 region has the DNA TGCGCCAGCAGCTCAGATCTAGCGGGAAGCGGCGAGCAGTACTTC.